The 25 T cell receptor beta chains reported below all come from one sample, sequenced in a study of T cell responses to AZD1222 COVID-19 vaccine. The repertoire was sequenced with immunoSEQ multiplex PCR; TCRdb's copy has only in-frame clones and lacks some. The sample yields roughly 120,000 clones, 70% to 90% seen once. Sequences were derived from peripheral blood, sampled on day 0 of AZD1222 vaccination. The receptor set was obtained from an adult in good health.

This clone was observed a handful of times. This rearrangement joins TRBV5-1 to TRBJ1-1; D is uncertain. This CDR3 spans 15 amino acids. Germline lookup yields CDR1 SGHRS and CDR2 YFSETQ. Trimming pared 0 bases from V and 8 bases from J, leaving 17 bases between. In DNA, the CDR3 is TGCGCCAGCAGCTTGGCCGGGTTCTCAAATTCAGAAGCTTTCTTT. Protein sequence: CASSLAGFSNSEAFF.

The chain uses TRBV21-1 and TRBJ1-5. TRBV21-1 is a recognized pseudogene. This CDR3 has 13 residues. CDR3 coding DNA: TGTGCCAGCAGCAGGGGGGAGAATCAGCCCCAGCATTTT. Encoded protein: CASSRGENQPQHF.

The rearrangement links TRBV10-3 to TRBJ2-1, with 8 bases aligning to TRBD2. V gave up 3 bases and J gave up 3 bases; unmatched junction bases: 1. CDR3 length: 14 amino acids. Looked up from germline, CDR1 is ENHRY and CDR2 is SYGVKD. The chain's CDR3 is CAISEAGDYNEQFF. The CDR3 DNA sequence: TGTGCCATCAGTGAAGCGGGGGACTACAATGAGCAGTTCTTC.

This clone was counted once. Other DNA sequences in this specimen translate into the identical CDR3. The chain couples TRBV7-9 to TRBJ1-1, with a tentative D call TRBD1 (6 bases). Germline assignment: CDR1 SEHNR and CDR2 FQNEAQ (reference sequence). V was cut by 5 bases and J by 1 base, with 8 bases left in between. CDR3 size: 13 residues. CDR3 sequence: CASSRQANTEAFF. The CDR3 nucleotides are TGTGCCAGCAGCCGACAGGCGAACACTGAAGCTTTCTTT.

The rearrangement joins TRBV20-1 to TRBJ2-3; D possibly corresponds to TRBD2 (6 bases). V was trimmed by 3 bases and J by 0 bases, leaving 16 bases between them. This CDR3 comprises 16 residues. Germline V CDR1 and CDR2: DFQATT, SNEGSKA (reference sequence). CDR3 amino acids: CSASSSEPSSTDTQYF. CDR3 DNA sequence: TGCAGTGCTAGTTCTAGCGAACCCTCTAGCACAGATACGCAGTATTTT.

The rearrangement uses TRBV7-9 and TRBJ2-4; weak D call: TRBD2 (6 bases). V lost 3 bases, J lost 0 bases, and 12 bases lay in between. From germline, CDR1 is SEHNR and CDR2 FQNEAQ (reference sequence). The length of the CDR3 is 16 residues. The CDR3 DNA reads as TGTGCCAGCAGCTTTCTGGGGGGTTTAGCCAAAAACATTCAGTACTTC. It yields the protein CASSFLGGLAKNIQYF.

The V and J genes are TRBV6-2 or TRBV6-3 and TRBJ1-1; D remains unclear. From germline, CDR1 is MNHEY and CDR2 SVGEGT. Trimming pared 0 bases from V and 7 bases from J, leaving 9 bases between. This CDR3 is built from 13 residues. For the CDR3, the DNA is TGTGCCAGCAGTTACTCTGACCCACTTGAAGCTTTCTTT. Amino acids: CASSYSDPLEAFF.

V and J are TRBV11-2 and TRBJ1-2; tentative D call: TRBD1 (6 bases). The CDR3 loop spans 13 amino acids. V was clipped by 6 bases and J by 6 bases, with 14 bases between them. Per germline, CDR1 SGHAT and CDR2 FQNNGV. CDR3 protein: CASRKQGGDGYTF. Here the CDR3 DNA reads TGTGCCAGCAGGAAACAGGGAGGGGATGGCTACACCTTC.

The chain links TRBV18 to TRBJ1-1, with TRBD1 matching 7 bases. Germline V CDR1 and CDR2: KGHSH, LQKENI. The CDR3 spans 14 residues. V trimming: 1 base; J trimming: 3 bases; junction bases outside the gene matches: 2. The CDR3 is CASSPQGADTEAFF. The CDR3 nucleotides read TGTGCCAGCTCACCACAGGGGGCAGACACTGAAGCTTTCTTT.

This sequence joins TRBV12-3 or TRBV12-4 and TRBJ2-7, with TRBD1 identical over 9 bases. This CDR3 is 13 amino acids long. Losses at the gene ends were 5 bases for V and 5 bases for J; bases not matched to a gene: 4. For the CDR3, the DNA is TGTGCCAGCAGTGTCGGGACAGGGAACGAGCAGTACTTC. Translation gives CASSVGTGNEQYF.

The chain combines TRBV24-1 with TRBJ1-5; no firm D call. Trimming removed 3 bases at V and 3 bases at J, with 5 bases between. Per the germline V gene, CDR1 is KGHDR and CDR2 is SFDVKD. The CDR3 has 13 residues. The CDR3 protein is CATSDLNNQPQHF. The CDR3 bases are TGTGCCACCAGTGATCTTAACAATCAGCCCCAGCATTTT.

V and J are TRBV7-9 and TRBJ1-1; D may be TRBD1 (5 bases). This CDR3 is 15 amino acids long. Trimming stripped 7 bases from V and 4 bases from J, with 19 bases between. Germline V gene lookup returns CDR1 SEHNR and CDR2 FQNEAQ (reference sequence). The chain's CDR3 is CASIRGRAESTEAFF. CDR3 coding DNA: TGTGCCAGCATCCGGGGCCGGGCGGAGAGCACTGAAGCTTTCTTT.

The chain couples TRBV29-1 to TRBJ1-5; no clear D gene. Germline V gene data show CDR1 as SQVTM and CDR2 as ANQGSEA. With 5 bases removed from V and 7 bases from J, the gap between germline ends came to 15 bases. The CDR3 loop spans 13 amino acids. For the CDR3, the DNA is TGCAGCGTTAGAGTCGCGGAAGCCCAGCCCCAGCATTTT. Translation: CSVRVAEAQPQHF.

As DNA, the CDR3 is TGTGCCAGCAGCGTACAGACCGGGACGGGAAGGTTGGACACTGAAGCTTTCTTT. Its translation is CASSVQTGTGRLDTEAFF. This chain connects TRBV9 to TRBJ1-1; a weak D match, TRBD1 (5 bases). The V end was cut by 1 base, the J end by 3 bases, with 22 bases between. Germline CDR1 and CDR2: SGDLS and YYNGEE. This CDR3 is 18 amino acids long.

The V and J genes are TRBV6-2 or TRBV6-3 and TRBJ2-6; D is uncertain. This CDR3 is built from 13 residues. V shed 4 bases and J shed 3 bases, with 4 bases lying between them. CDR1 and CDR2 (germline): MNHEY, SVGEGT. CDR3 in DNA: TGTGCCAGCAGTTCCATTGGGGCCAACGTCCTGACTTTC. It yields the protein CASSSIGANVLTF.

V and J are TRBV21-1 and TRBJ1-6; the table's D call, TRBD1, has no DNA check behind it. TRBV21-1 is recorded as a pseudogene. The CDR3 is 15 residues long. The CDR3 bases are TGTGCCAGCAGCAAAGGACCGGGACAGGGGGAGTCCCTCCACTTT. As protein: CASSKGPGQGESLHF.

V and J are TRBV19 and TRBJ1-5; TRBD1 aligns across 8 bases. Germline assignment: CDR1 LNHDA and CDR2 SQIVND (reference sequence). The V and J ends lost 3 bases and 0 bases, in that order; junction bases with no gene match: 4. The CDR3 consists of 16 residues. The CDR3 coding sequence is TGTGCCAGTAGTATTATGGGACAGGCTAGCAATCAGCCCCAGCATTTT. It encodes CASSIMGQASNQPQHF. Using reference TRBV19 and TRBJ1-5 for the parts outside the CDR3, the full variable domain is DGGITQSPKYLFRKEGQNVTLSCEQNLNHDAMYWYRQDPGQGLRLIYYSQIVNDFQKGDIAEGYSVSREKKESFPLTVTSAQKNPTAFYLCASSIMGQASNQPQHFGDGTRLSIL.

The V gene is TRBV7-9, the J gene TRBJ2-1, with D hard to call. V lost 5 bases to trimming and J lost 0 bases, with 14 bases between them. Germline CDR1 and CDR2: SEHNR and FQNEAQ (reference sequence). The CDR3 totals 16 residues. Here the CDR3 reads CASSEDSAPSYNEQFF. DNA of the CDR3: TGTGCCAGCAGCGAAGACTCAGCGCCCTCCTACAATGAGCAGTTCTTC.

The chain carries TRBV7-2 and TRBJ1-2; D uncertain. Trimming stripped 5 bases from V and 5 bases from J, with 12 bases between. Germline V CDR1 and CDR2: SGHTA, FQGNSA. CDR3 length: 13 amino acids. CDR3 DNA sequence: TGTGCCAGCAGCCCCCAAGTGGGGTATGGCTACACCTTC. This codes for CASSPQVGYGYTF. The full variable domain, rest sourced from reference TRBV7-2 and TRBJ1-2, is GAGVSQSPSNKVTEKGKDVELRCDPISGHTALYWYRQSLGQGLEFLIYFQGNSAPDKSGLPSDRFSAERTGGSVSTLTIQRTQQEDSAVYLCASSPQVGYGYTFGSGTRLTVV.

This clone was observed a few times. This CDR3 reads CASSQGGTSGQPQHF. The CDR3 DNA reads TGTGCCAGCAGCCAAGGAGGGACCTCAGGGCAGCCCCAGCATTTT. The genes are TRBV4-2 and TRBJ1-5, with D possibly being TRBD1 (5 bases). The CDR3 has 15 amino acids. Germline lookup yields CDR1 LGHNA and CDR2 YNFKEQ. V lost 1 base, J lost 7 bases, and 14 bases lay in between.

This chain links TRBV27 with TRBJ1-3; a weak D match, TRBD1 (6 bases). Germline V gives CDR1 MNHEY, CDR2 SMNVEV (reference sequence). CDR3 length equals 15 residues. The V and J ends lost 3 bases and 4 bases respectively, with 13 bases between them. The CDR3 protein is CASSLVWGAGNTIYF. In nucleotides, the CDR3 is TGTGCCAGCAGTTTGGTATGGGGGGCAGGAAACACCATATATTTT.

J is TRBJ2-2 and V is TRBV7-9; D is ambiguous. The V gene lost 6 bases and the J gene lost 5 bases, with 7 bases spanning the gap. Germline lookup yields CDR1 SEHNR and CDR2 FQNEAQ (reference sequence). CDR3 size: 12 residues. This CDR3 reads CASSLGTGELFF. CDR3 nucleotides: TGTGCCAGCAGTCTGGGTACCGGGGAGCTGTTTTTT.

V is TRBV27 and J is TRBJ1-6; 7 bases are a match to TRBD1. In germline, CDR1 is MNHEY, CDR2 SMNVEV (reference sequence). V shed 4 bases and J 6 bases; nucleotides not matched to a gene: 6. The CDR3 consists of 15 residues. DNA for the CDR3: TGTGCCAGCAGTTGGCGACAGGGTCTTAATTCACCCCTCCACTTT. It is translated as CASSWRQGLNSPLHF.

The rearrangement uses TRBV4-3 and TRBJ2-1, with 7 bases matching TRBD1. CDR3 length: 16 residues. Per the germline V gene, CDR1 is LGHNA and CDR2 is YSLEER. Losses at the gene ends were 0 bases for V and 2 bases for J; bases not matched to a gene: 4. Here the CDR3 reads CASSQELGTAYNEQFF. The DNA for the CDR3 is TGCGCCAGCAGCCAAGAGTTGGGGACAGCCTACAATGAGCAGTTCTTC.

The chain uses TRBV7-2 and TRBJ1-2; unclear D gene. The CDR3 is made up of 13 amino acids. The ends were cut back, 5 bases at V and 2 bases at J, with 9 bases in the middle. Germline CDR1 is SGHTA and CDR2 is FQGNSA. The CDR3 DNA is TGTGCCAGCAGCCCAGGTCGGAACTATGGCTACACCTTC. Its translation is CASSPGRNYGYTF.